This entry concerns a single T cell receptor beta chain. The antigen remains unidentified. Clones were read by immunoSEQ multiplex PCR, and TCRdb kept only the in-frame ones, dropping some. The sample carries 45,000 to 65,000 clones, roughly 85% recorded once. The ends lost 1 base at V and 5 bases at J; junction bases unmatched: 3. This CDR3 contains 15 residues. Per germline, CDR1 SGHVS and CDR2 FNYEAQ. The data were obtained in a study of cytotoxic CD8 clonotypes in ibrutinib-treated CLL. Study context: Following a median roughly 12 months of treatment, with a range of 6 to 36, response samples were taken. Overall study findings and caveats: Relative to age-matched healthy donors, clonality at baseline was higher, and it tracked circulating CD8+ T-cell counts. There were few public clonotypes, and on treatment they contracted or stayed stable. A rise in clonality was seen at ibrutinib response, and a fall back toward baseline was seen at progression.

The sequence derives from a human donor with chronic lymphocytic leukemia. The chain has TRBV7-6 and TRBJ2-3; 10 nucleotides line up with TRBD2. The source was PBMCs, collected after 24 months of ibrutinib treatment. The CDR3 DNA reads TGTGCCAGCAGCTTAGTAGCGGGAGGTAGAGATACGCAGTATTTT. Its protein product is CASSLVAGGRDTQYF.